This T cell receptor beta chain emerged from a study of cytomegalovirus exposure and HLA in healthy donors. TCRdb's copy holds only in-frame clones and misses some; the assay was immunoSEQ multiplex PCR. The sample contains about 72,000 clones, roughly 94% of which appear only once. The germline CDR1 and CDR2 sequences are SEHNR and FQNEAQ (reference sequence). The CDR3 length is 16 residues. After removal of 5 bases from V and 3 bases from J, the junction contained 10 bases not matched to a gene. Study outcomes and limitations: Across donors, most TCRs were seen rarely, yet some public ones were widespread.

Worth noting for this clone: Its specificity is not known.

What was sequenced was PBMCs. This chain uses TRBV7-9 with TRBJ2-3; 8 nucleotides line up with TRBD1. This clonotype was sampled from a woman aged 18-29 years in good health and CMV-seronegative. CDR3 protein: CASSIWTGTGTDTQYF. As DNA, the CDR3 is TGTGCCAGCAGCATTTGGACAGGGACGGGTACAGATACGCAGTATTTT.